This T cell receptor beta chain was observed in a study of beta chain features in type 1 diabetes. Study-level background: When patients were set against healthy donors, age, gender and cell yields were similar. Study results and limitations: Compared to healthy donors, patients appeared to have naive, central memory and Treg TCRB repertoires that were more alike. Type 1 diabetes patients had TCRB CDR3s that were shorter (moderately but significantly so) in all four CD4+ subsets.

Every bit of the isolated RNA underwent reverse transcription, so sequencing read expressed TCRB transcripts. This table comes from immunoSEQ multiplex PCR, and its TCRdb copy is limited to in-frame clones, with some not included. Of some 290,000 clones listed, around 15% are singletons. It was via CD45RO/CCR7/CD25/CD127/CD95/CD27 that CD4+ naive, central memory, regulatory and stem cell-like memory cells were sorted. This CDR3 is 15 amino acids long. Losses at the gene ends were 4 bases for V and 8 bases for J; bases not matched to a gene: 13. Germline lookup yields CDR1 MDHEN and CDR2 SYDVKM. This clone was detected only a few times. As yet, its antigen is unknown.

This sequence was found in a man aged 25 to 45 with type 1 diabetes. The sample was naive CD4+ T cells from blood. The V gene is TRBV28, the J gene TRBJ2-7; 8 bases fit TRBD1. CDR3 nucleotide sequence: TGTGCCAGCAGTTCGTCGGGACAGGAGCAGGACAAGCAGTACTTC. This sequence encodes CASSSSGQEQDKQYF.